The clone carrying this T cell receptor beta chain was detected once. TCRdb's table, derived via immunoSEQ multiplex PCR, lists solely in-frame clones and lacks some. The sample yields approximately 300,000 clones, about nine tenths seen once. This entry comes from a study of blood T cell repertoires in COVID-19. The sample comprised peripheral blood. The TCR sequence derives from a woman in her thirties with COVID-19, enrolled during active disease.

The CDR3 spells CATSDPGRVGYGYTF. For the CDR3, the DNA is TGTGCCACCAGTGACCCCGGCAGGGTGGGGTATGGCTACACCTTC. V is TRBV24-1 and J is TRBJ1-2; D possibly corresponds to TRBD1 (5 bases). Trimming pared 4 bases from V and 5 bases from J, leaving 16 bases between. The CDR3 has 15 amino acids. Germline CDR1 reads KGHDR; CDR2 reads SFDVKD.